This T cell receptor beta chain comes out of a study of a mutant IDH1 vaccine in newly diagnosed glioma. Trimming took off 0 bases at V and 8 bases at J, with 7 bases between the two ends. The CDR3 loop spans 13 amino acids. In germline, CDR1 is SGHVS, CDR2 FNYEAQ. The time point here: baseline, week 1 (first vaccination visit). Treatment denoted: pre-vaccination baseline after standard-of-care therapy. Assay: immunoSEQ multiplex PCR; the TCRdb copy retains only in-frame clones and omits some. The sample carries just under 95,000 clones, under 90% recorded once. The table lists this clone with a few counts.

The chain uses TRBV7-6 and TRBJ1-4; D remains unclear. This sample comprised PBMCs, obtained from a glioma patient treated with radiotherapy, temozolomide or both. The TCR was taken from a woman aged 45-65 years with glioma. This chain's CDR3 is CASSLAVGEKLFF. CDR3 sequence (DNA): TGTGCCAGCAGCTTAGCGGTGGGCGAAAAACTGTTTTTT. Full variable domain (outside the CDR3, taken from reference TRBV7-6 and TRBJ1-4): GAGVSQSPRYKVTKRGQDVALRCDPISGHVSLYWYRQALGQGPEFLTYFNYEAQQDKSGLPNDRFSAERPEGSISTLTIQRTEQRDSAMYRCASSLAVGEKLFFGSGTQLSVL.